The 32 T cell receptor beta chains below come from one sample, sequenced in a study of T cell changes during pregnancy in multiple sclerosis. Sequenced by immunoSEQ multiplex PCR; TCRdb stores in-frame clones only, minus some. This table has about 86,000 clones, around 93% appearing once. Here the sequenced sample was peripheral blood, taken in the first trimester of pregnancy. The receptors originated from a female donor in good health, enrolled as a control in a pregnancy study.

The rearrangement links TRBV18 to TRBJ1-1; 7 bases fit TRBD1. This CDR3 region has 13 residues. V dropped 4 bases and J dropped 5; count of bases not matched to a gene: 4. Per the germline V gene, CDR1 is KGHSH and CDR2 is LQKENI. The CDR3 DNA sequence: TGTGCCAGCTCACGGGACAGACAGACTGAAGCTTTCTTT. As protein: CASSRDRQTEAFF. Full variable domain (remainder filled in from reference TRBV18 and TRBJ1-1): NAGVMQNPRHLVRRRGQEARLRCSPMKGHSHVYWYRQLPEEGLKFMVYLQKENIIDESGMPKERFSAEFPKEGPSILRIQQVVRGDSAAYFCASSRDRQTEAFFGQGTRLTVV.

The rearrangement joins TRBV2 to TRBJ1-1; a possible D gene is TRBD1 (6 bases). CDR1 is SNHLY, CDR2 FYNNEI, per germline. With 7 bases removed from V and 1 base from J, the gap between germline ends came to 10 bases. The CDR3 length is 13 residues. In DNA form, the CDR3 reads TGTGCCAGCAACAGGGAGACGAACACTGAAGCTTTCTTT. It yields the protein CASNRETNTEAFF.

The chain recombines TRBV19 with TRBJ2-3, with TRBD2 as a possible D gene (7 bases). Germline-derived CDR1 and CDR2 are LNHDA and SQIVND (reference sequence). V gave up 8 bases and J gave up 5 bases, with 17 bases separating them. The CDR3 extends over 14 amino acids. The CDR3 DNA reads TGTGCCAGTCGCCGGGGGGCCCGGGGAGATACGCAGTATTTT. Translating it yields CASRRGARGDTQYF.

This clone showed up just a few times. The chain has TRBV7-8 and TRBJ1-1; D gene unclear. V was shortened by 0 bases and J by 4 bases, with 6 bases between the two germline ends. Germline CDR1 SGHVS, CDR2 FQNEAQ. The CDR3 totals 13 residues. DNA for the CDR3: TGTGCCAGCAGCTTAGCGGGCGTCACTGAAGCTTTCTTT. Protein: CASSLAGVTEAFF.

This chain uses TRBV5-4 with TRBJ2-7; D is possibly TRBD1 (6 bases). Germline CDR1 and CDR2: SGHNT and YYREEE (reference sequence). V was trimmed by 0 bases and J by 6 bases, leaving 16 bases between them. CDR3 length: 15 amino acids. The CDR3 reads CASSLDGGDLAEQYF. The CDR3 nucleotides read TGTGCCAGCAGCTTGGATGGGGGCGACCTCGCCGAGCAGTACTTC.

This clone has only a few counts. The chain carries TRBV14 and TRBJ2-1; maybe TRBD2 (5 bases). Per the germline V gene, CDR1 is SGHDN and CDR2 is FVKESK. Trimming took off 0 bases at V and 7 bases at J, with 10 bases between the two ends. The CDR3 has 14 amino acids. In nucleotides, the CDR3 is TGTGCCAGCAGCCAAGAACTAGTGGTAAATGAGCAGTTCTTC. Translating gives CASSQELVVNEQFF.

The rearrangement joins TRBV5-5 to TRBJ1-6; D unclear. The germline V gene has CDR1 SGHKS and CDR2 YYEKEE (reference sequence). CDR3 length: 16 amino acids. Trimming took 4 bases from V and 7 from J, leaving 18 bases between them. CDR3 region: CASSQPTGRLNSPLHF. Written as DNA, the CDR3 is TGTGCCAGCAGCCAGCCGACGGGGAGACTAAATTCACCCCTCCACTTT.

The chain combines TRBV4-3 with TRBJ1-4; D is possibly TRBD1 (5 bases). The V and J ends lost 2 bases and 5 bases respectively, with 18 bases between them. Germline V CDR1 and CDR2: LGHNA, YSLEER. The length of the CDR3 is 17 residues. CDR3 DNA sequence: TGCGCCAGCAGCCAACTTTGGGTGGAGGGGATGAATGAAAAACTGTTTTTT. Amino acids: CASSQLWVEGMNEKLFF.

The chain has TRBV6-5 and TRBJ1-6; D is perhaps TRBD1 (6 bases). The CDR3 totals 16 residues. V gave up 0 bases and J gave up 9 bases, with 15 bases separating them. Germline V gene lookup returns CDR1 MNHEY and CDR2 SVGAGI. The chain's CDR3 is CASSYSITGKGSPLHF. The CDR3 region has the DNA TGTGCCAGCAGTTACTCGATAACAGGGAAGGGTTCACCCCTCCACTTT.

The chain has TRBV11-2 and TRBJ2-7; D is possibly TRBD2 (5 bases). Germline values: CDR1 SGHAT, CDR2 FQNNGV. Trimming left V 4 bases short and J 0 bases short, with 16 bases between. The CDR3 consists of 16 residues. The CDR3 nucleotides read TGTGCCAGCAGCTCACTCCCCCGGGGTCACTCCTACGAGCAGTACTTC. This encodes CASSSLPRGHSYEQYF.

The chain carries TRBV21-1 and TRBJ1-6; TRBD1, as called in the table, went unchecked against the DNA. TRBV21-1 counts as a pseudogene. This CDR3 has 15 residues. The CDR3 loop is CASSKNRDNNSPLHF. The CDR3 DNA reads as TGTGCCAGCAGCAAAAACCGGGACAATAATTCACCCCTCCACTTT.

The rearrangement uses TRBV30 and TRBJ1-5; the D is unclear. Germline values: CDR1 GTSNPN, CDR2 SVGIG (reference sequence). V was cut by 0 bases and J by 7 bases, with 10 bases left in between. This CDR3 is built from 13 residues. CDR3 protein: CAWSVARIQPQHF. In nucleotides, the CDR3 is TGTGCCTGGAGTGTAGCTAGAATCCAGCCCCAGCATTTT.

This sequence joins TRBV4-1 and TRBJ2-7, with a tentative D call TRBD1 (6 bases). Trimming pared 4 bases from V and 0 bases from J, leaving 13 bases between. Germline V gives CDR1 MGHRA, CDR2 YSYEKL. CDR3 length equals 15 residues. CDR3 residues: CASSLRTESSYEQYF. The CDR3 DNA reads TGCGCCAGCAGCCTTAGGACAGAGAGCTCCTACGAGCAGTACTTC.

The chain uses TRBV5-4 and TRBJ2-7, with D perhaps matching TRBD1 (6 bases). CDR3 size: 12 residues. With 10 bases removed from V and 0 bases from J, the gap between germline ends came to 11 bases. The germline V gene encodes CDR1 SGHNT and CDR2 YYREEE (reference sequence). CDR3 nucleotides: TGTGCCTACAGGGAAAACTCCTACGAGCAGTACTTC. It codes for CAYRENSYEQYF.

CDR3 sequence reads: CASSVTADRGNYGYTF. The DNA of the CDR3 is TGTGCCAGCAGCGTAACCGCGGACAGAGGAAACTATGGCTACACCTTC. The chain couples TRBV7-9 to TRBJ1-2, with D possibly being TRBD1 (6 bases). V was shortened by 5 bases and J by 2 bases, with 18 bases between the two germline ends. The V gene's germline CDR1 is SEHNR and CDR2 FQNEAQ (reference sequence). CDR3 length: 16 amino acids.

J is TRBJ2-5 and V is TRBV7-6; 12 bases are shared with TRBD2. J was trimmed by 9 bases and V by 5 bases; bases with no gene match: 10. The CDR3 loop spans 15 amino acids. CDR1 and CDR2 (germline): SGHVS, FNYEAQ. CDR3 DNA: TGTGCCAGCAGCCAACTAGCGGGGGGCCCAGGGGCCCAGTACTTC. Its translation: CASSQLAGGPGAQYF.

V gene TRBV29-1 combines with J gene TRBJ1-1, with a possible D match to TRBD1 (6 bases). The CDR3 is 12 amino acids. Germline loops: CDR1 SQVTM, CDR2 ANQGSEA. V shed 6 bases and J shed 4 bases, with 12 bases lying between them. The CDR3 coding sequence is TGCAGCGTGGACCAGGGGTTCACTGAAGCTTTCTTT. Translation gives CSVDQGFTEAFF.

The chain uses TRBV4-3 and TRBJ2-3; maybe TRBD2 (7 bases). V dropped 0 bases and J dropped 5 bases, with 18 bases sitting between them. CDR3 length: 17 residues. Germline V CDR1 and CDR2: LGHNA, YSLEER. CDR3 residues: CASSQEGRGLGVDTQYF. The CDR3 nucleotides read TGCGCCAGCAGCCAAGAGGGGCGGGGGCTGGGTGTAGATACGCAGTATTTT.

The V and J genes are TRBV18 and TRBJ1-1, with unresolved D. V was pared by 3 bases and J by 2 bases, with 10 bases between. The germline V gene has CDR1 KGHSH and CDR2 LQKENI. CDR3 length: 14 amino acids. The CDR3 DNA reads TGTGCCAGCTCACCCGACACCTTTAACACTGAAGCTTTCTTT. It yields the protein CASSPDTFNTEAFF. Variable domain in full (rest from reference TRBV18 and TRBJ1-1): NAGVMQNPRHLVRRRGQEARLRCSPMKGHSHVYWYRQLPEEGLKFMVYLQKENIIDESGMPKERFSAEFPKEGPSILRIQQVVRGDSAAYFCASSPDTFNTEAFFGQGTRLTVV.

V is TRBV9 and J is TRBJ2-3; D unresolved. CDR1 is SGDLS and CDR2 is YYNGEE in the germline V gene. The ends were cut back, 3 bases at V and 3 bases at J, with 5 bases in the middle. CDR3 length equals 12 residues. CDR3 in amino acids: CASSARTDTQYF. The CDR3 bases are TGTGCCAGCAGCGCCCGTACAGATACGCAGTATTTT.

The chain has TRBV29-1 and TRBJ2-7; possible D gene TRBD2, 6 bases. The CDR3 runs to 14 residues. V shed 1 base and J shed 1 base, with 11 bases lying between them. Germline V gene lookup returns CDR1 SQVTM and CDR2 ANQGSEA. CDR3 sequence (DNA): TGCAGCGTTGAAGGGGCGGGATCTTCCTACGAGCAGTACTTC. This sequence encodes CSVEGAGSSYEQYF.

The chain combines TRBV28 with TRBJ2-3; 7 nucleotides match TRBD2. Losses at the gene ends were 6 bases for V and 3 bases for J; bases not matched to a gene: 3. This CDR3 region has 13 residues. Germline CDR1 reads MDHEN; CDR2 reads SYDVKM. The DNA for the CDR3 is TGTGCCAGCAGACTAGCGTCGACAGATACGCAGTATTTT. This gives the protein CASRLASTDTQYF.

The chain carries TRBV28 and TRBJ1-2; 9 nucleotides align to TRBD1. Germline assignment: CDR1 MDHEN and CDR2 SYDVKM. The CDR3 covers 13 residues. Losses at the gene ends were 6 bases for V and 9 bases for J; bases not matched to a gene: 8. The CDR3 sequence: CASRPPGQGSYTF. The CDR3 bases are TGTGCCAGCAGACCACCGGGACAGGGTAGCTACACCTTC.

This rearrangement joins TRBV2 to TRBJ2-1; 7 nucleotides agree with TRBD2. The CDR3 is 18 amino acids. Germline assignment: CDR1 SNHLY and CDR2 FYNNEI. The J segment lost 7 bases and the V segment lost 1 base, leaving 16 bases of the junction unmatched. The DNA for the CDR3 is TGTGCCAGCAGTGAAGGTGGAGGCTTCGCGGGGGAGGGAAATGAGCAGTTCTTC. Translating it yields CASSEGGGFAGEGNEQFF.

The chain carries TRBV6-5 and TRBJ1-2; D gene unclear. Trimming pared 5 bases from V and 5 bases from J, leaving 9 bases between. The germline CDR1 and CDR2 sequences are MNHEY and SVGAGI. This CDR3 contains 12 residues. The CDR3 region has the DNA TGTGCCAGCAGTGAGCACCCTTATGGCTACACCTTC. This gives the protein CASSEHPYGYTF.

The chain links TRBV5-1 to TRBJ2-4, with D tentatively TRBD2 (6 bases). The V end was cut by 0 bases, the J end by 8 bases, with 12 bases between. Germline values: CDR1 SGHRS, CDR2 YFSETQ. The CDR3 has 14 amino acids. The CDR3 loop is CASSLGRGVDIQYF. As DNA, the CDR3 is TGCGCCAGCAGCTTGGGGAGGGGTGTCGACATTCAGTACTTC.

The chain is built from TRBV29-1 and TRBJ1-2, with D tentatively TRBD1 (6 bases). The CDR3 runs 14 residues. The germline V and J ends were trimmed by 4 bases and 6 bases, with 18 bases remaining between them. CDR1 and CDR2 from the germline V gene are SQVTM and ANQGSEA. The CDR3 nucleotides are TGCAGCGTTGGCGGGGGGGCGCGGTTGAATGGCTACACCTTC. Translating it yields CSVGGGARLNGYTF.

J is TRBJ2-1 and V is TRBV9, with D possibly being TRBD2 (5 bases). The V gene's germline CDR1 is SGDLS and CDR2 YYNGEE. V was clipped by 3 bases and J by 9 bases, with 10 bases between them. This CDR3 has 12 residues. The CDR3 loop reads CASSALATEQFF. DNA of the CDR3: TGTGCCAGCAGCGCTTTAGCGACTGAGCAGTTCTTC.

CDR3 in DNA: TGTGCCAGCAGTGAATTGAGAATCTCCAACTCTGGAAACACCATATATTTT. Protein: CASSELRISNSGNTIYF. The chain couples TRBV6-1 to TRBJ1-3; no definite D call. V was pared by 2 bases and J by 0 bases, with 14 bases between. Germline CDR1 and CDR2: MNHNS and SASEGT. The CDR3 runs to 17 residues.

This chain links TRBV7-2 with TRBJ1-4; D perhaps matches TRBD1 (5 bases). From germline, CDR1 is SGHTA and CDR2 FQGNSA. V was trimmed by 6 bases and J by 5 bases, leaving 16 bases between them. The CDR3 covers 15 residues. CDR3 coding DNA: TGTGCCAGCAGTCCCCAGGGAGGGTGGAATGAAAAACTGTTTTTT. This codes for CASSPQGGWNEKLFF.

The chain recombines TRBV15 with TRBJ1-1; tentatively, D is TRBD1 (6 bases). There are 16 residues in the CDR3. V lost 1 base to trimming and J lost 0 bases, with 12 bases between them. Per the germline V gene, CDR1 is LNHNV and CDR2 is YYDKDF (reference sequence). The DNA of the CDR3 is TGTGCCACCAGCAGAGCCTTCGGGACATTGAACACTGAAGCTTTCTTT. The encoded protein is CATSRAFGTLNTEAFF.

Regarding this clone: Germline is not matched at one junction end, which may reflect a read error. V and J are TRBV7-7 and TRBJ2-7; a weak D match, TRBD1 (8 bases). The V gene's germline CDR1 is SSHAT and CDR2 FNYEAQ (reference sequence). The CDR3 consists of 14 residues. CDR3 coding DNA: TGTGCTAGCAGCCCGAGCGGGACAGGAGGCGAGCAGTACTTC. It is translated as CASSPSGTGGEQYF. Drawing the rest from reference TRBV7-7 and TRBJ2-7, the complete variable domain is GAGVSQSPRYKVTKRGQDVTLRCDPISSHATLYWYQQALGQGPEFLTYFNYEAQPDKSGLPSDRFSAERPEGSISTLTIQRTEQRDSAMYRCASSPSGTGGEQYFGPGTRLTVT.